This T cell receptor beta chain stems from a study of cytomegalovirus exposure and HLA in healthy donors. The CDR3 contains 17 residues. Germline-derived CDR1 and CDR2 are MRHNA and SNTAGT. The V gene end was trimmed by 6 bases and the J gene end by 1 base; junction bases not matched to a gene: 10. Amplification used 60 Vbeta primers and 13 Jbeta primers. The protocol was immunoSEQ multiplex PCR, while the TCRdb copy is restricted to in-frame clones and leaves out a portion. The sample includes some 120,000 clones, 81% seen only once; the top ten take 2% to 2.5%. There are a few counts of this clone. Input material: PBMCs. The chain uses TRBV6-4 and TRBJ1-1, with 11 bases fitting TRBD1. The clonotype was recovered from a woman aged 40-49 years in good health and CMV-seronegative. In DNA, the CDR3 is TGTGCCAGCAGCCAATGGGGAGGACAGGGGGCGAACACTGAAGCTTTCTTT. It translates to CASSQWGGQGANTEAFF.